One sample yielded the 8 T cell receptor beta chains listed below, sequenced in a study of human T cells and chemical hapten exposure. In TCRdb, the RACE reads were re-called with MiXCR into one record per CDR3 protein. The sample contains around 340,000 distinct CDR3 sequences, under 9% of which appear only once. Stated time point: patch test 1, 2 weeks after DPC sensitization. Treatment specified: therapeutic diphenylcyclopropenone sensitization with weekly scalp DPC. Sequencing used whole blood, obtained in connection with sensitization to the hapten diphenylcyclopropenone (DPC). The receptors shown here come from a woman younger than 35 with alopecia areata. Some clones in this sample may be carry-over from other donors' samples.

This chain connects TRBV27 to TRBJ1-2; D might be TRBD1 (6 bases). Trimming pared 5 bases from V and 8 bases from J, leaving 24 bases between. Germline-derived CDR1 and CDR2 are MNHEY and SMNVEV (reference sequence). This CDR3 has 16 amino acids. CDR3 nucleotide sequence: TGTGCCAGCAGTCATATCCGTCTACAGGGCACACGGGGCTACACCTTC. Translation: CASSHIRLQGTRGYTF.

This clonotype was counted at least ten times. The V and J genes are TRBV6-1 and TRBJ2-3; TRBD2 aligns across 8 bases. Germline values: CDR1 MNHNS, CDR2 SASEGT. Trimming took 2 bases from V and 9 from J; bases not matched to a gene: 10. The CDR3 has 15 residues. The CDR3 reads CASSESAGDLGTQYF. CDR3 sequence (DNA): TGTGCCAGCAGTGAATCAGCGGGGGACCTGGGGACGCAGTATTTT.

This chain joins TRBV10-3 and TRBJ1-1, with D maybe TRBD1 (5 bases). Between the trimmed V and J ends, which lost 2 bases and 1 base, there was a span of 17 bases. The CDR3 runs 17 residues. CDR1 ENHRY and CDR2 SYGVKD come from the germline V gene. The CDR3 region has the DNA TGTGCCATCAGTGAGCTGAGGTCGAGGGGTCAGAACACTGAAGCTTTCTTT. As protein: CAISELRSRGQNTEAFF.

This clonotype occurred a few times. J is TRBJ2-3 and V is TRBV7-2, with TRBD2 matching over 7 bases. Per germline, CDR1 SGHTA and CDR2 FQGNSA. J was trimmed by 2 bases and V by 5 bases; bases with no gene match: 10. This CDR3 region has 16 residues. As DNA, the CDR3 is TGTGCCAGCAGCCCCGTATCAGCGGGGACCACAGATACGCAGTATTTT. It translates to CASSPVSAGTTDTQYF.

In this sample, this clonotype turned up many times. This chain connects TRBV4-3 to TRBJ2-1, with a possible D match to TRBD2 (6 bases). CDR1 LGHNA and CDR2 YSLEER come from the germline V gene. The CDR3 is 13 amino acids. Trimming left V 3 bases short and J 6 bases short, with 9 bases between. The CDR3 coding sequence is TGCGCCAGCAGCCAGGCGGGAAGCAATGAGCAGTTCTTC. Translating gives CASSQAGSNEQFF.

Points on this clonotype: One base away lies a much larger clone, so this may be a sequencing read error. This sequence joins TRBV7-9 and TRBJ1-5, with D uncertain. This CDR3 is 14 amino acids long. The V gene lost 4 bases and the J gene lost 7 bases, with 14 bases spanning the gap. Germline lookup yields CDR1 SEHNR and CDR2 FQNEAQ (reference sequence). The CDR3 spells CASSSVGYQQPQHF. The CDR3 DNA sequence: TGTGCCAGCAGCTCTGTAGGGTATCAACAGCCCCAGCATTTT. Looking up the rest from reference TRBV7-9 and TRBJ1-5 gives the full variable domain: DTGVSQNPRHKITKRGQNVTFRCDPISEHNRLYWYRQTLGQGPEFLTYFQNEAQLEKSRLLSDRFSAERPKGSFSTLEIQRTEQGDSAMYLCASSSVGYQQPQHFGDGTRLSIL.

This clonotype appeared a few times. This rearrangement joins TRBV6-1 to TRBJ1-4; no reliable D call. In germline, CDR1 is MNHNS, CDR2 SASEGT. V lost 1 base to trimming and J lost 0 bases, with 6 bases between them. This CDR3 is built from 15 residues. CDR3 in amino acids: CASSEGWATNEKLFF. The CDR3 nucleotides read TGTGCCAGCAGTGAAGGATGGGCAACTAATGAAAAACTGTTTTTT.

This clonotype has just a few counts. The V call is TRBV9, the J call TRBJ2-7; 11 positions agree with TRBD1. Germline CDR1 and CDR2: SGDLS and YYNGEE. The CDR3 extends over 15 amino acids. Germline trimming cut 0 bases from V and 6 bases from J; bases unmatched to any gene: 5. Written as DNA, the CDR3 is TGTGCCAGCAGCGTAGCCGGGACAGGGGGGCTCGAGCAGTACTTC. It is translated as CASSVAGTGGLEQYF.